The rows below give T cell receptor beta chains drawn from one sample of a study of shared clonotypes between healthy human individuals. Produced via immunoSEQ multiplex PCR; TCRdb's table is partial and in-frame only. Of fewer than 130,000 clones listed, just over 65% are singletons. The sample comprised memory CD8+ T cells sorted from blood. Source of these receptors: a woman aged 25 to 39 in good health. CDR3s include the opening cysteine and the closing phenylalanine or tryptophan. Fields, in order: V gene, J gene, D gene, clone size, CDR3 DNA, CDR3 protein. D genes are given only for firm matches. Size is stated for part of the rows, as once, few or many counts, or as a class when the clone is expanded.

v_call: TRBV6-1
j_call: TRBJ1-5
d_call: -
clone_size: -
cdr3_nt: TGTGCCAGCAGTGAATCGGCCTATTATAGCAATCAGCCCCAGCATTTT
cdr3_aa: CASSESAYYSNQPQHF

v_call: TRBV5-4
j_call: TRBJ1-5
d_call: -
clone_size: -
cdr3_nt: TGTGCCAGCAGTCGGGTTGGAAGTCGGGGACGCAATCAGCCCCAGCATTTT
cdr3_aa: CASSRVGSRGRNQPQHF

v_call: TRBV5-1
j_call: TRBJ2-6
d_call: -
clone_size: -
cdr3_nt: TGCGCCAGCACGAGAGGGGTTGGGGCCAACGTCCTGACTTTC
cdr3_aa: CASTRGVGANVLTF

v_call: TRBV21-1
j_call: TRBJ2-7
d_call: -
clone_size: -
cdr3_nt: TGTGCCAGCAGCGAATCCCCAGGACAGTTAAAACTCGTAGAGCAGTACTTC
cdr3_aa: CASSESPGQLKLVEQYF

v_call: TRBV9
j_call: TRBJ2-3
d_call: TRBD2
clone_size: once
cdr3_nt: TGTGCCAGCAGCCCACGAGGGACTACTGCACTCACAGATACGCAGTATTTT
cdr3_aa: CASSPRGTTALTDTQYF

v_call: TRBV11-1
j_call: TRBJ2-7
d_call: -
clone_size: -
cdr3_nt: TGTGCCAGCAGCTTAGGCGACAGTGAGCAGTACTTC
cdr3_aa: CASSLGDSEQYF

v_call: TRBV2
j_call: TRBJ2-3
d_call: -
clone_size: -
cdr3_nt: TGTGCCAGCAGCGCCCCTTTGGGTAGGCAGACAGATACGCAGTATTTT
cdr3_aa: CASSAPLGRQTDTQYF

v_call: TRBV2
j_call: TRBJ2-7
d_call: TRBD1
clone_size: -
cdr3_nt: TGTGCCAGCAGGGCCGGGACAGCCTCCTACGAGCAGTACTTC
cdr3_aa: CASRAGTASYEQYF

v_call: TRBV7-8
j_call: TRBJ2-3
d_call: TRBD2
clone_size: -
cdr3_nt: TGTGCCAGCAGAAGTCGTCGGCGGGAGCGGTCAGATACGCAGTATTTT
cdr3_aa: CASRSRRRERSDTQYF

v_call: TRBV7-9
j_call: TRBJ2-7
d_call: -
clone_size: few
cdr3_nt: TGTGCCAGCAGCTCAGGGGGGCTCCTATACGAGCAGTACTTC
cdr3_aa: CASSSGGLLYEQYF

v_call: TRBV28
j_call: TRBJ1-1
d_call: -
clone_size: few
cdr3_nt: TGTGCCAGCAGTACCCGAGGTACCGGACGAATGAACACTGAAGCTTTCTTT
cdr3_aa: CASSTRGTGRMNTEAFF

v_call: TRBV28
j_call: TRBJ1-6
d_call: TRBD1
clone_size: -
cdr3_nt: TGTGCCATCTCCCCAGGGACAGAAACGATCTCACCCCTCCACTTT
cdr3_aa: CAISPGTETISPLHF